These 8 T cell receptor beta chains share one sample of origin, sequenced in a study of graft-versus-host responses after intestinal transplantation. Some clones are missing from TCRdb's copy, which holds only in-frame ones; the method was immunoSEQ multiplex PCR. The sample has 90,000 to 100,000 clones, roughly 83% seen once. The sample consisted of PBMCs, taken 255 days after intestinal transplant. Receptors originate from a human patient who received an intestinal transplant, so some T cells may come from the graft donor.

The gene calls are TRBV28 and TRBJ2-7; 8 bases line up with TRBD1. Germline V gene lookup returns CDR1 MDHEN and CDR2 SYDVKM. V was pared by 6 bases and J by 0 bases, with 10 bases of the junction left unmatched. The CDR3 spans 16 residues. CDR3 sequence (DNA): TGTGCCAGCAGATCGACGACAGGGGATAACTCCTACGAGCAGTACGTC. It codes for CASRSTTGDNSYEQYV.

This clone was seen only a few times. CDR3 nucleotides: TGCAGCGTTGGGGGACGCGGCAATGAGCAGTTCTTC. It codes for CSVGGRGNEQFF. This chain connects TRBV29-1 to TRBJ2-1, with D tentatively TRBD1 or TRBD2 (5 bases each). The CDR3 covers 12 residues. Germline lookup yields CDR1 SQVTM and CDR2 ANQGSEA. V was cut by 4 bases and J by 6 bases, with 10 bases left in between.

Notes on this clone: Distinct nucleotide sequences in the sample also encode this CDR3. The CDR3 reads CASSYGGGTEAFF. The CDR3 nucleotides are TGTGCCAGCAGTTACGGGGGGGGCACTGAAGCTTTCTTT. The V and J genes are TRBV6-5 and TRBJ1-1; perhaps TRBD1 as D (5 bases). V dropped 2 bases and J dropped 4 bases, with 8 bases sitting between them. Germline CDR1 MNHEY, CDR2 SVGAGI. This CDR3 spans 13 amino acids.

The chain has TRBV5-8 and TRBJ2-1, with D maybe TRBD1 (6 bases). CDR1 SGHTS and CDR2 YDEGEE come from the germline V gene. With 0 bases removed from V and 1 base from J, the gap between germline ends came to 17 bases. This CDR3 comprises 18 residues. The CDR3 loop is CASSLAPRWGRSYNEQFF. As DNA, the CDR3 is TGTGCCAGCAGCTTGGCTCCGCGGTGGGGGCGTTCCTACAATGAGCAGTTCTTC.

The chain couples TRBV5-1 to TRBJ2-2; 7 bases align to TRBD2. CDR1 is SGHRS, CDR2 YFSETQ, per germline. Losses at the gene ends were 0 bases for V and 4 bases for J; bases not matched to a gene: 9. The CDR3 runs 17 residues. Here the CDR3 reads CASSLAQAGFVTGELFF. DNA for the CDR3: TGCGCCAGCAGCTTGGCGCAAGCGGGATTTGTCACCGGGGAGCTGTTTTTT.

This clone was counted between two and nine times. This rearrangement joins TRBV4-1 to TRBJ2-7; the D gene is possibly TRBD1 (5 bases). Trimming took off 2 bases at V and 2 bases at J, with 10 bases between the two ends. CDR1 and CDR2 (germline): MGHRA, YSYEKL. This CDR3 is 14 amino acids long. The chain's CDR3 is CASSQQGFPYEQYF. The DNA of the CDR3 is TGCGCCAGCAGCCAACAGGGTTTTCCCTACGAGCAGTACTTC.

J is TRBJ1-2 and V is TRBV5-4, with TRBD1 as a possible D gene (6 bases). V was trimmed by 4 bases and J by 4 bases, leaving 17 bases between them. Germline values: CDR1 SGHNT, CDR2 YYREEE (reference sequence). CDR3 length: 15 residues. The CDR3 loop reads CASSNPSGEAYGYTF. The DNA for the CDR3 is TGTGCCAGCAGCAATCCATCAGGGGAGGCCTATGGCTACACCTTC.

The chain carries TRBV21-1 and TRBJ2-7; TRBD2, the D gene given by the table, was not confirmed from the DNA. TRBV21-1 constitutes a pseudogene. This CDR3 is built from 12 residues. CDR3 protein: CASSRSEFKQYF. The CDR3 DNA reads TGTGCCAGCAGCAGAAGCGAGTTTAAGCAGTACTTC.